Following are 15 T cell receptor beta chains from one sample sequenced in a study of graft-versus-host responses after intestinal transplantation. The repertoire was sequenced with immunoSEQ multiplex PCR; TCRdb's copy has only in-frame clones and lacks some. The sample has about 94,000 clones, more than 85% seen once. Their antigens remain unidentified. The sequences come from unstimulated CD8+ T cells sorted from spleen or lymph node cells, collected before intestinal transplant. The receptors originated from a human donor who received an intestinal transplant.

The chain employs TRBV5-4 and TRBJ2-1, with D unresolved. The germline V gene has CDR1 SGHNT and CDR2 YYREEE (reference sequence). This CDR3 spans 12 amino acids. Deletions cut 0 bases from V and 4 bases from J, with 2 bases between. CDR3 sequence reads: CASSLAYNEQFF. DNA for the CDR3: TGTGCCAGCAGCTTGGCTTACAATGAGCAGTTCTTC.

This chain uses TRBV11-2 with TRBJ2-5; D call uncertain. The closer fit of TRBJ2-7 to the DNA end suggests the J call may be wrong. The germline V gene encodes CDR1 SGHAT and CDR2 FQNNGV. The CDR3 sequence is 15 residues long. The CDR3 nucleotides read TGTGCCAGCAGCTTCGAGTATTCGAGCTCCTACGAGCAGTACTTC. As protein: CASSFEYSSSYEQYF.

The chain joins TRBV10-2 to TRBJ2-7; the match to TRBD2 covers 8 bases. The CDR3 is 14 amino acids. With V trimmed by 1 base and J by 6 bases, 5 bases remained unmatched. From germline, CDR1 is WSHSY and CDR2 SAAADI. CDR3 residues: CASSEWEREREQYF. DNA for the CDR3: TGCGCCAGCAGTGAGTGGGAGCGGGAGCGCGAGCAGTACTTC.

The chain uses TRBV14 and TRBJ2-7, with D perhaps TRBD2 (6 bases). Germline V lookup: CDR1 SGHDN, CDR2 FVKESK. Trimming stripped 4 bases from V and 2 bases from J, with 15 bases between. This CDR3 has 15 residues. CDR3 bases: TGTGCCAGCAGCCTATACCAGGGCGGGACCTACGAGCAGTACTTC. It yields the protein CASSLYQGGTYEQYF.

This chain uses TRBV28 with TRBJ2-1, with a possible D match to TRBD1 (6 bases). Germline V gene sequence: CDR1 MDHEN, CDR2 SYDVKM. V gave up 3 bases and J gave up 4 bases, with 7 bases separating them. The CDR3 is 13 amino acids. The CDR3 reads CASSFQGYNEQFF. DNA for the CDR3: TGTGCCAGCAGTTTCCAGGGGTACAATGAGCAGTTCTTC.

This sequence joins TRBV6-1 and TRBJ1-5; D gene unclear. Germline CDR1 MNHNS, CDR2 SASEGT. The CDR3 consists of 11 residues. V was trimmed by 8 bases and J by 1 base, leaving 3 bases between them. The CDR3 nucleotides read TGTGCCAGCTCGAGCAATCAGCCCCAGCATTTT. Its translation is CASSSNQPQHF.

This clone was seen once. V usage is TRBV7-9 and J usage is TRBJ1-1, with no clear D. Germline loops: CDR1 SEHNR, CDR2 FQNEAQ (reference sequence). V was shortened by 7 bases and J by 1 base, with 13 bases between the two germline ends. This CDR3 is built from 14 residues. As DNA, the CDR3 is TGTGCCAGCACCCCGAAGCGGCAGAACACTGAAGCTTTCTTT. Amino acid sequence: CASTPKRQNTEAFF.

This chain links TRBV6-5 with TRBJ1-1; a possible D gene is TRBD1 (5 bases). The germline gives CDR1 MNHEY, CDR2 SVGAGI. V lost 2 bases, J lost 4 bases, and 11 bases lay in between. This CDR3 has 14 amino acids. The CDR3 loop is CASSYAGSGTEAFF. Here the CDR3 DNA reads TGTGCCAGCAGTTACGCAGGGTCCGGCACTGAAGCTTTCTTT.

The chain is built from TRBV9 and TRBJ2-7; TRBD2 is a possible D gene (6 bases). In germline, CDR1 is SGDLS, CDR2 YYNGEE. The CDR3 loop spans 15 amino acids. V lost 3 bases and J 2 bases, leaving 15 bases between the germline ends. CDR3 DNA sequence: TGTGCCAGCAGCGCAGCCGGGACTGCAACCTACGAGCAGTACTTC. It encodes CASSAAGTATYEQYF.

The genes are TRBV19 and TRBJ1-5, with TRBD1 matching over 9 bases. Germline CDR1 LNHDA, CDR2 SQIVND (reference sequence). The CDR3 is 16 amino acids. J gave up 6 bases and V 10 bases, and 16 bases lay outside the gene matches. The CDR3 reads CAKPDLTGGIGQPQHF. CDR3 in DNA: TGTGCCAAGCCAGACCTTACAGGGGGCATCGGTCAGCCCCAGCATTTT.

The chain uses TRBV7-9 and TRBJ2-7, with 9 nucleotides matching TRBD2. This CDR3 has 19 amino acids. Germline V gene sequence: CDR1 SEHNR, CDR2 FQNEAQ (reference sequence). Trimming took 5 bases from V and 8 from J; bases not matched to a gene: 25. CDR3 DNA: TGTGCCAGCAGCGAAAGGGGGGGAACCCTAGCGGGACCATTTGGGCAGCAGTACTTC. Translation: CASSERGGTLAGPFGQQYF.

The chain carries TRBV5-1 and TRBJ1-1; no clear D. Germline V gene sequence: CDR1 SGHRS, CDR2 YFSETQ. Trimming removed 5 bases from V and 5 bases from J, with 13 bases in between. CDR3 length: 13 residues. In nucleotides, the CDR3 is TGCGCCAGCAGGAGTCACAGCCCAACTGAAGCTTTCTTT. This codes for CASRSHSPTEAFF.

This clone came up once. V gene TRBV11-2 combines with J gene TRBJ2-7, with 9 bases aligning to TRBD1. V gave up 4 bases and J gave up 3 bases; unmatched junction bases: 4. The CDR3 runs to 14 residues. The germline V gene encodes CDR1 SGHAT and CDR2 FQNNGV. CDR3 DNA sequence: TGTGCCAGCAGCTCGCCGGGACAGGGCTACGAGCAGTACTTC. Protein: CASSSPGQGYEQYF.

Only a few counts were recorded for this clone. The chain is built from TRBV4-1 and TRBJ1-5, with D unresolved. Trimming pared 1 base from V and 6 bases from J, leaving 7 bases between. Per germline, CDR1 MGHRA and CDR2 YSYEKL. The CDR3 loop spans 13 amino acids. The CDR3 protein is CASSQGRGQPQHF. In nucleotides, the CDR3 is TGCGCCAGCAGCCAAGGAAGAGGTCAGCCCCAGCATTTT.

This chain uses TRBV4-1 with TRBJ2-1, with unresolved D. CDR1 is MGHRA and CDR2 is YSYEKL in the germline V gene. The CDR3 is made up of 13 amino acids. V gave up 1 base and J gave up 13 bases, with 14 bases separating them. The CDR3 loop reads CASSQVGSPLQFF. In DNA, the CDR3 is TGCGCCAGCAGCCAAGTGGGTAGCCCCCTACAGTTCTTC.